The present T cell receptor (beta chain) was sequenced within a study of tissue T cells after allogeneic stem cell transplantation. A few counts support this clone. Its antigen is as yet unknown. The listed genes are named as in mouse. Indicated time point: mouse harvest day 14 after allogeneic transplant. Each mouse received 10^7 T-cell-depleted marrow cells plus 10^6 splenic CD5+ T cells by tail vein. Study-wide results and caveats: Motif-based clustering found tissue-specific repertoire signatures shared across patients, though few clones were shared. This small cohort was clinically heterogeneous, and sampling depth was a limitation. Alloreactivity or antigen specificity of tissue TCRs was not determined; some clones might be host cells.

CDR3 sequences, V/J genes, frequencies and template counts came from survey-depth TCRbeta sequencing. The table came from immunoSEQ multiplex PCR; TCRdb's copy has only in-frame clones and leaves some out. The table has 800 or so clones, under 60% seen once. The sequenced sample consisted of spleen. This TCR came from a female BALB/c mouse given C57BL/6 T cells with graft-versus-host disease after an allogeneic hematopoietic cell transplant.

This CDR3 reads CTCSADLRFTLYF. The sequenced CDR3 bases are TGCACCTGCAGTGCAGATCTCAGGTTCACCTTGTAC. V is TRBV1 and J is TRBJ2-4; D gene uncertain. Coverage ceases 1 residue before the CDR3 finishes, and the germline J gene fills in the end. CDR3 length equals 13 residues. V dropped 0 bases and J dropped 8 bases, with 9 bases sitting between them. Germline V gene data show CDR1 as NSQYPW and CDR2 as LRSPGD (reference sequence).